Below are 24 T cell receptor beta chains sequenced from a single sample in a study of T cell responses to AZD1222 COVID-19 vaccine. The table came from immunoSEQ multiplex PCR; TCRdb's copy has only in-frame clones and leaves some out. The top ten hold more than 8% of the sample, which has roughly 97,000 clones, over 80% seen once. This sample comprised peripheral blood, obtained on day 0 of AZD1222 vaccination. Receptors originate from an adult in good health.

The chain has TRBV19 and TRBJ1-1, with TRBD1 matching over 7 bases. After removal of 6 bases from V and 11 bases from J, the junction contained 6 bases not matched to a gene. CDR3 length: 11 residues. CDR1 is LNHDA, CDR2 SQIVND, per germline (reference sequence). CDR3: CASRRQGRAFF. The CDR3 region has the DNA TGTGCCAGTAGGAGACAGGGACGGGCTTTCTTT. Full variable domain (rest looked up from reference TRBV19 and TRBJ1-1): DGGITQSPKYLFRKEGQNVTLSCEQNLNHDAMYWYRQDPGQGLRLIYYSQIVNDFQKGDIAEGYSVSREKKESFPLTVTSAQKNPTAFYLCASRRQGRAFFGQGTRLTVV.

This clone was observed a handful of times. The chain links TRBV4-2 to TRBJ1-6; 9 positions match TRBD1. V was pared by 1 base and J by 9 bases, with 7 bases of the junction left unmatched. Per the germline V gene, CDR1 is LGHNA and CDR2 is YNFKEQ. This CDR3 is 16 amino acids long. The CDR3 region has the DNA TGTGCCAGCAGCCAAGTTCTGGACAGGGGTGGTTCACCCCTCCACTTT. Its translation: CASSQVLDRGGSPLHF.

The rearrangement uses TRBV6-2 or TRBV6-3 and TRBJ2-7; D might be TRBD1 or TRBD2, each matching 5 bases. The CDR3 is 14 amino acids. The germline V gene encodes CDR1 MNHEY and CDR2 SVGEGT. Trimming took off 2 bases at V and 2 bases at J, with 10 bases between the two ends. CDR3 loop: CASSYEGLAYEQYF. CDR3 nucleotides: TGTGCCAGCAGTTACGAGGGGTTAGCCTACGAGCAGTACTTC.

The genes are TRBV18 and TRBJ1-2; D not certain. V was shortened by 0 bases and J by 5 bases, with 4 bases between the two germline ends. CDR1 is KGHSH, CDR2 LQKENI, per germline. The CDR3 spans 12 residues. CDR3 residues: CASSPPAYGYTF. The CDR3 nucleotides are TGTGCCAGCTCACCACCGGCGTATGGCTACACCTTC.

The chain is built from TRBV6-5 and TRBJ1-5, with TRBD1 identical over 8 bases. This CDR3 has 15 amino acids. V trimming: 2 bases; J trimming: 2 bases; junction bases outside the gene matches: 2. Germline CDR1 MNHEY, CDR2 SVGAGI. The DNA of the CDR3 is TGTGCCAGCAGTTACGGACAGGGCCGCAATCAGCCCCAGCATTTT. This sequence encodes CASSYGQGRNQPQHF.

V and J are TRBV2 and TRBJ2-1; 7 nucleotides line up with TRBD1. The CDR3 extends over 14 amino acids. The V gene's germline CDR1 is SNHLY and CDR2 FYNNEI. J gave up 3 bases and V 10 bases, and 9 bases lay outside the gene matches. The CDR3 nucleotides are TGTGCCACCCGCGACAGGGTTAGCTACAATGAGCAGTTCTTC. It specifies CATRDRVSYNEQFF. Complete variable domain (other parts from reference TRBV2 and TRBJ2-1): EPEVTQTPSHQVTQMGQEVILRCVPISNHLYFYWYRQILGQKVEFLVSFYNNEISEKSEIFDDQFSVERPDGSNFTLKIRSTKLEDSAMYFCATRDRVSYNEQFFGPGTRLTVL.

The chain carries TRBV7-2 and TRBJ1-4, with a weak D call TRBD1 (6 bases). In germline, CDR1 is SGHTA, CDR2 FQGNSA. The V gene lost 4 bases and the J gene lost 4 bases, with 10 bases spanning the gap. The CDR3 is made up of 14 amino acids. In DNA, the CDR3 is TGTGCCAGCAGCTCCCGGACAGATAATGAAAAACTGTTTTTT. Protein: CASSSRTDNEKLFF.

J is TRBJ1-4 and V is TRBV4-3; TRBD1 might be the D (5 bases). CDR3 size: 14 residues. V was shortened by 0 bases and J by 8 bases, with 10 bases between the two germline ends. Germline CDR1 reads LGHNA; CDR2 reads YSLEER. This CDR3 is CASSQDRGGEKLFF. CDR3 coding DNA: TGCGCCAGCAGCCAAGATAGGGGAGGGGAAAAACTGTTTTTT.

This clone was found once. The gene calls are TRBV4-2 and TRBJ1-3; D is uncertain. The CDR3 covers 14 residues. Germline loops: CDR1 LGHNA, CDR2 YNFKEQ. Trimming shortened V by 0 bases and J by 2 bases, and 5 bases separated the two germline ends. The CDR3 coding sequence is TGTGCCAGCAGCCAAGAAGGGACTGGAAACACCATATATTTT. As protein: CASSQEGTGNTIYF.

The DNA for the CDR3 is TGTGCCAGCAGTTTATCGGTGCGGGGATCCTACGAGCAGTACTTC. Encoded protein: CASSLSVRGSYEQYF. V is TRBV27 and J is TRBJ2-7, with D maybe TRBD2 (6 bases). Looked up from germline, CDR1 is MNHEY and CDR2 is SMNVEV (reference sequence). V was shortened by 0 bases and J by 1 base, with 10 bases between the two germline ends. The length of the CDR3 is 15 residues.

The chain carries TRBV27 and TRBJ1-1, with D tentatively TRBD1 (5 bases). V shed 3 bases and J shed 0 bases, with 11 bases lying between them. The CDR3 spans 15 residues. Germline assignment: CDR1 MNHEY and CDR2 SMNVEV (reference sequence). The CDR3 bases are TGTGCCAGCAGTTTGGGGCGGATTATGAACACTGAAGCTTTCTTT. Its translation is CASSLGRIMNTEAFF.

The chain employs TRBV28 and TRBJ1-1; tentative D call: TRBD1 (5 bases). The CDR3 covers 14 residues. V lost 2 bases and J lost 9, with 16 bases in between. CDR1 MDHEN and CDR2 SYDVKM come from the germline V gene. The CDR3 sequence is CASSLNGGLGKAFF. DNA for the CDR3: TGTGCCAGCAGTTTAAATGGGGGGTTGGGGAAAGCTTTCTTT. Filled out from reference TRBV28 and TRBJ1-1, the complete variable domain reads DVKVTQSSRYLVKRTGEKVFLECVQDMDHENMFWYRQDPGLGLRLIYFSYDVKMKEKGDIPEGYSVSREKKERFSLILESASTNQTSMYLCASSLNGGLGKAFFGQGTRLTVV.

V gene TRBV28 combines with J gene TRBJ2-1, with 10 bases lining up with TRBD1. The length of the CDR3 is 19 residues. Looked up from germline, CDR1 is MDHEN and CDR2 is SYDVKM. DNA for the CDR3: TGTGCTATCTCGGGGGGCGGGACAGGGGTAATTCGCACCTACAATGAGCAGTTCTTC. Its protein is CAISGGGTGVIRTYNEQFF.

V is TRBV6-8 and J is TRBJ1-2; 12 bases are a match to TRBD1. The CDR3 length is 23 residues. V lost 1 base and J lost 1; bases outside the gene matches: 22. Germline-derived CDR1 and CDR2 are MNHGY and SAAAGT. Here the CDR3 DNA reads TGTGCCAGCAGTTACTTACCGGGACAGGGGGCCTTGGGTGATCGTGGGGTTAACTATGGCTACACCTTC. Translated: CASSYLPGQGALGDRGVNYGYTF.

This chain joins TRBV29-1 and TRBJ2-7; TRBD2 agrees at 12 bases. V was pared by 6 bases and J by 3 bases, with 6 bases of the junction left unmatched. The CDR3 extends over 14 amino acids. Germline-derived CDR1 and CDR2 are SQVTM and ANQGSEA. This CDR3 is CSVLAGGRNYEQYF. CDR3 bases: TGCAGCGTGCTAGCGGGAGGGCGGAACTACGAGCAGTACTTC.

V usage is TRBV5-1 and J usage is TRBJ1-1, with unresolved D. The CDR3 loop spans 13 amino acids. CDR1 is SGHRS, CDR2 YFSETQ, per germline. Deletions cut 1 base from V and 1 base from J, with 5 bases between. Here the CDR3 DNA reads TGCGCCAGCAGCTTGACAGCGAACACTGAAGCTTTCTTT. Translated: CASSLTANTEAFF.

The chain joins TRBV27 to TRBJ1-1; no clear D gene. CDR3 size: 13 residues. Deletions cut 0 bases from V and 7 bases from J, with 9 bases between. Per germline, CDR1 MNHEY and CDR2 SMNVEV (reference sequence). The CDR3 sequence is CASSLSHRDEAFF. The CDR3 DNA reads TGTGCCAGCAGTTTATCCCACAGAGATGAAGCTTTCTTT.

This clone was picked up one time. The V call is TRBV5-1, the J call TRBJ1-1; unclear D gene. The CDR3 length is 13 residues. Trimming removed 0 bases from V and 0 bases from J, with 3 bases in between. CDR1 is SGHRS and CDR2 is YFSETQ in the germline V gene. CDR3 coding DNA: TGCGCCAGCAGCTTGGAAGTGAACACTGAAGCTTTCTTT. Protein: CASSLEVNTEAFF.

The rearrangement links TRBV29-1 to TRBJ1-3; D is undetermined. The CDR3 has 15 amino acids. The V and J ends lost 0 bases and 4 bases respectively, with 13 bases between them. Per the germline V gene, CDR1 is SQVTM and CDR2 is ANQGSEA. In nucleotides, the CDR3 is TGCAGCGTTGAAGATCTAGAGGGCTTCGGAAACACCATATATTTT. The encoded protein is CSVEDLEGFGNTIYF.

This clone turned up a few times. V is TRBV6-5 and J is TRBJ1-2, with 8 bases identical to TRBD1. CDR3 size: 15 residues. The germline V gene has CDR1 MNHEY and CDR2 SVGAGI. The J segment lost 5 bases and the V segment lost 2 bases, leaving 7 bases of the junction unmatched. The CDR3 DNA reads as TGTGCCAGCAGTTACAGTCCGGACAGGGTTTATGGCTACACCTTC. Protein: CASSYSPDRVYGYTF.

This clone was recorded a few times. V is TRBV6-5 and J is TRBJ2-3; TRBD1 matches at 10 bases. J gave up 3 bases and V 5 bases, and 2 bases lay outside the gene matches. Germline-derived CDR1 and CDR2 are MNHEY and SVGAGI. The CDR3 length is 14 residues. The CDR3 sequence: CASSRDRGTDTQYF. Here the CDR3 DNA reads TGTGCCAGCAGTCGGGACAGGGGTACAGATACGCAGTATTTT.

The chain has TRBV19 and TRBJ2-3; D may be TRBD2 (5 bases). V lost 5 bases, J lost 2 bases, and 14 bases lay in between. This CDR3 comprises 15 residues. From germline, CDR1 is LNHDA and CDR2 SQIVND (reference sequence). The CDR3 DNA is TGTGCCAGTAGTCCCCTCTTTAGCGTCACAGATACGCAGTATTTT. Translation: CASSPLFSVTDTQYF. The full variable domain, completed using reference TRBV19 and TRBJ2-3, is DGGITQSPKYLFRKEGQNVTLSCEQNLNHDAMYWYRQDPGQGLRLIYYSQIVNDFQKGDIAEGYSVSREKKESFPLTVTSAQKNPTAFYLCASSPLFSVTDTQYFGPGTRLTVL.

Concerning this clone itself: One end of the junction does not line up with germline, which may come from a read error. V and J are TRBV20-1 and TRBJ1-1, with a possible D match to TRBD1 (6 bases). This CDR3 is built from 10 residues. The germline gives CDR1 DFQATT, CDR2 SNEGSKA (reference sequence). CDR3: CSARGDRCLF. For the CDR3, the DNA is TGCAGTGCTAGGGGTGACAGGTGCCTCTTT.

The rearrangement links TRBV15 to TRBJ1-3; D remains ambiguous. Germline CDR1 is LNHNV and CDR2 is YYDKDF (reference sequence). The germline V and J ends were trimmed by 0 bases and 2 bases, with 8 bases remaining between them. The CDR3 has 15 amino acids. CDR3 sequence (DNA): TGTGCCACCAGCAGAGATCAAGAGACTGGAAACACCATATATTTT. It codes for CATSRDQETGNTIYF.